This entry is about one T cell receptor (beta chain). Its antigen is unknown. This could be a read error, since a much larger clone is one nucleotide away. As the template, RNA transcripts were used to amplify TCR beta CDR3 regions. Second-round multiplex PCR followed a first-round RT-PCR using HTBI primers. TCRdb passed the multiplex PCR reads through MiXCR, listing each CDR3 protein once. The sample shows 900,000 to 1,200,000 distinct CDR3 sequences, less than 45% of them seen only once. The data belong to a study of Graves' ophthalmopathy and Graves' hyperthyroidism. The overall study: If no ophthalmopathy appeared within 18 months of follow-up, hyperthyroidism was termed stable. Study-wide findings and caveats: Ophthalmopathy progression was predicted by the model at approximately 71% sensitivity and 72.22% specificity. Blood contained most expanded thyroid clonotypes exceeding 0.001 frequency.

The CDR3 runs to 14 residues. CDR1 is SGHDT and CDR2 is YYEEEE in the germline V gene. Material: peripheral blood or thyroid tissue (not recorded which). This TCR was recovered from an adult man with Graves' hyperthyroidism. This rearrangement joins TRBV5-6 to TRBJ1-6; unclear D gene. Here the CDR3 reads CASSFRALNSHLHF. The CDR3 DNA reads TGTGCCAGCAGCTTTAGGGCACTTAATTCACACCTCCACTTT. Combining the CDR3 with reference TRBV5-6 and TRBJ1-6 gives the whole variable domain DAGVTQSPTHLIKTRGQQVTLRCSPKSGHDTVSWYQQALGQGPQFIFQYYEEEERQRGNFPDRFSGHQFPNYSSELNVNALLLGDSALYLCASSFRALNSHLHFGNGTRLTVT.